Listed below are T cell receptor beta chains from one sample, sequenced in a study of blood T cell repertoires in COVID-19. TCRdb's copy holds only in-frame clones and misses some; the assay was immunoSEQ multiplex PCR. Found here are under 300,000 clones, approximately 83% of them singletons; the top ten hold less than 4%. The source material was PBMCs or T cells enriched from blood (not recorded which). The origin of the receptors is a woman aged 40 to 49 with acute COVID-19. Both conserved end residues are part of each CDR3. Each record gives: J gene, clone size, V gene, D gene, CDR3 protein, CDR3 DNA. D genes are given only for firm matches. The listing skips clone size in some rows; elsewhere it reads once, few, many or a size class.

>TRBJ2-1|-|TRBV19|TRBD2
CASSSRLAGGPGEQFF
TGTGCCAGTAGTTCGCGACTAGCGGGAGGGCCAGGTGAGCAGTTCTTC
>TRBJ2-1|-|TRBV14|TRBD2
CASSQDSDKLAGGSNEQFF
TGTGCCAGCAGCCAAGATTCCGACAAACTAGCGGGAGGATCCAATGAGCAGTTCTTC
>TRBJ2-7|-|TRBV11-2|TRBD1
CASSHRGNVYEQYF
TGTGCCAGCAGCCACAGGGGGAATGTTTACGAGCAGTACTTC
>TRBJ2-3|-|TRBV7-9|-
CASSLTVSTDTQYF
TGTGCCAGCAGCTTAACAGTAAGCACAGATACGCAGTATTTT
>TRBJ1-3|-|TRBV9|-
CASSVGGHSGNTIYF
TGTGCCAGCAGCGTAGGGGGGCACTCTGGAAACACCATATATTTT
>TRBJ2-2|-|TRBV7-9|-
CASSLAGRGSANTGELFF
TGTGCCAGCAGCTTAGCGGGCAGGGGCTCCGCGAACACCGGGGAGCTGTTTTTT
>TRBJ1-2|-|TRBV28|-
CASSDGAANYGYTF
TGTGCCAGCAGTGACGGAGCCGCTAACTATGGCTACACCTTC
>TRBJ1-1|once|TRBV21-1|-
CASSANGTVKIMNTEAFF
TGTGCCAGCAGCGCCAATGGGACAGTCAAAATCATGAACACTGAAGCTTTCTTT
>TRBJ1-3|-|TRBV7-3|-
CASSLSSAGAGNTIYF
TGTGCCAGCAGCTTATCATCGGCAGGGGCTGGAAACACCATATATTTT
>TRBJ2-1|once|TRBV7-3|TRBD2
CASSPSWASGLDEQFF
TGTGCCAGCAGCCCCTCGTGGGCTAGCGGGTTAGATGAGCAGTTCTTC
>TRBJ2-3|-|TRBV5-4|TRBD2
CASSSPTSGNVTDTQYF
TGTGCCAGCAGCTCCCCTACTAGCGGGAATGTCACAGATACGCAGTATTTT
>TRBJ1-1|-|TRBV29-1|-
CSGQYFTEAFF
TGCAGCGGACAGTATTTCACTGAAGCTTTCTTT
>TRBJ2-4|-|TRBV7-2|-
CASSLAGVGAKNIQYF
TGTGCCAGCAGCTTAGCCGGGGTCGGAGCCAAAAACATTCAGTACTTC
>TRBJ2-5|-|TRBV5-1|-
CASSLVARKETQYF
TGCGCCAGCAGCTTGGTCGCCAGAAAAGAGACCCAGTACTTC
>TRBJ1-3|once|TRBV5-1|-
CASSLRGMQTNSGNTIYF
TGCGCCAGCAGCTTGAGGGGCATGCAGACCAACTCTGGAAACACCATATATTTT
>TRBJ1-4|-|TRBV7-3|-
CASSLTGGSNEKLFF
TGTGCCAGCAGCTTAACAGGCGGGAGTAATGAAAAACTGTTTTTT
>TRBJ2-1|-|TRBV30|TRBD1
CAWKQGMTGEQFF
TGTGCCTGGAAACAGGGGATGACCGGGGAGCAGTTCTTC
>TRBJ1-1|-|TRBV13|-
CASSPQVGDTEAFF
TGTGCCAGCAGCCCCCAAGTAGGGGACACTGAAGCTTTCTTT
>TRBJ2-3|-|TRBV5-6|-
CASSSTRTGTDTQYF
TGTGCCAGCAGCTCAACTAGGACAGGCACAGATACGCAGTATTTT
>TRBJ1-2|once|TRBV21-1|-
CASSKGESGNYGYTF
TGTGCCAGCAGCAAAGGCGAATCGGGGAACTATGGCTACACCTTC
>TRBJ2-1|few|TRBV9|-
CASSVAAQGSEQFF
TGTGCCAGCAGCGTAGCGGCCCAGGGATCCGAGCAGTTCTTC
>TRBJ2-3|-|TRBV21-1|-
CASQIAGYTDTQYF
TGTGCCAGCCAAATAGCGGGGTACACAGATACGCAGTATTTT
>TRBJ1-2|-|TRBV5-1|-
CASSLGGSGYTF
TGCGCCAGCAGCCTGGGGGGCTCTGGCTACACCTTC
>TRBJ1-4|-|TRBV30|TRBD1
CAWRGGQGDSEKLFF
TGTGCCTGGAGGGGGGGACAGGGCGATAGTGAAAAACTGTTTTTT
>TRBJ1-6|-|TRBV2|-
CASTRWVPMEKNSPLHF
TGTGCCAGCACCCGGTGGGTCCCGATGGAGAAAAATTCACCCCTCCACTTT
>TRBJ2-3|-|TRBV19|TRBD2
CASSRLIAGGSPDTQYF
TGTGCCAGTAGTCGGCTGATAGCGGGAGGGTCGCCAGATACGCAGTATTTT
>TRBJ2-7|few|TRBV28|-
CASSPKGLKKSYEQYF
TGTGCCAGCAGCCCAAAGGGACTCAAAAAATCCTACGAGCAGTACTTC
>TRBJ2-3|-|TRBV27|TRBD1
CASKRDRRTDTQYF
TGTGCCAGCAAGAGGGACAGGCGCACAGATACGCAGTATTTT